One and the same sample provided the 13 T cell receptor beta chains below, sequenced in a study of blood T cell repertoires in COVID-19. The data were produced by immunoSEQ multiplex PCR, yet TCRdb's version contains in-frame clones alone and is incomplete. The repertoire includes under 150,000 clones, 75% to 90% of them detected once, and 18% sits in the top ten. Sample: peripheral blood. Receptors were obtained from a man aged 45-60 years with active or convalescent COVID-19.

This chain uses TRBV27 with TRBJ2-2, with 7 bases identical to TRBD1. Per germline, CDR1 MNHEY and CDR2 SMNVEV (reference sequence). J gave up 4 bases and V 3 bases, and 5 bases lay outside the gene matches. This CDR3 comprises 15 residues. The CDR3 nucleotides are TGTGCCAGCAGTTTGCGGCAGGGGGTCACCGGGGAGCTGTTTTTT. Amino acids: CASSLRQGVTGELFF.

V is TRBV5-4 and J is TRBJ2-5; D not certain. Looked up from germline, CDR1 is SGHNT and CDR2 is YYREEE (reference sequence). V was trimmed by 4 bases and J by 4 bases, leaving 11 bases between them. The CDR3 has 13 amino acids. For the CDR3, the DNA is TGTGCCAGCAGCCTGGGCGCCACAGAGACCCAGTACTTC. This encodes CASSLGATETQYF.

This clone was seen just once. This rearrangement joins TRBV7-2 to TRBJ2-3; 9 bases line up with TRBD2. V trimming: 5 bases; J trimming: 2 bases; junction bases outside the gene matches: 5. Germline V gene lookup returns CDR1 SGHTA and CDR2 FQGNSA. The CDR3 loop spans 15 amino acids. CDR3 sequence (DNA): TGTGCCAGCAGCCCCACTAGCGGGTACACAGATACGCAGTATTTT. This translates into CASSPTSGYTDTQYF.

The gene calls are TRBV13 and TRBJ1-1; D gene ambiguous. The germline gives CDR1 PRHDT, CDR2 FYEKMQ (reference sequence). V dropped 3 bases and J dropped 4 bases, with 12 bases sitting between them. The CDR3 covers 14 residues. The DNA of the CDR3 is TGTGCCAGCAGCTTGAGGGTCGGGTTCACTGAAGCTTTCTTT. It specifies CASSLRVGFTEAFF.

The V call is TRBV18, the J call TRBJ2-7; 10 bases match TRBD1. V lost 3 bases to trimming and J lost 5 bases; unmatched junction nucleotides: 1. CDR1 is KGHSH, CDR2 LQKENI, per germline. The CDR3 consists of 13 residues. This chain's CDR3 is CASSPTGGHEQYF. The CDR3 DNA sequence: TGTGCCAGCTCACCGACAGGGGGCCACGAGCAGTACTTC.

The count of this clone is one. The chain links TRBV29-1 to TRBJ2-5; TRBD2 aligns across 7 bases. The CDR3 sequence is 14 residues long. Germline assignment: CDR1 SQVTM and CDR2 ANQGSEA. V lost 4 bases and J lost 9; bases outside the gene matches: 14. CDR3 DNA sequence: TGCAGCGTTGGCTCAGGACTAGTCCGGGAGGCCCAGTACTTC. The encoded protein is CSVGSGLVREAQYF.

The chain carries TRBV19 and TRBJ2-3; 7 bases agree with TRBD1. The CDR3 sequence is 16 residues long. Trimming cost V 2 bases and J 12 bases; bases outside gene matches: 17. Per the germline V gene, CDR1 is LNHDA and CDR2 is SQIVND (reference sequence). The CDR3 spells CASSIPATGTVLTQYF. The DNA for the CDR3 is TGTGCCAGTAGTATACCGGCGACAGGGACCGTATTAACCCAGTATTTT.

This chain uses TRBV19 with TRBJ1-3; D is perhaps TRBD1 (6 bases). Trimming removed 3 bases at V and 9 bases at J, with 15 bases between. The germline gives CDR1 LNHDA, CDR2 SQIVND (reference sequence). There are 14 residues in the CDR3. CDR3 nucleotides: TGTGCCAGTAGTATTTCTGAGGGGGTCTCCACCATATATTTT. Amino acid sequence: CASSISEGVSTIYF.

The rearrangement joins TRBV9 to TRBJ2-7, with D unclear. In germline, CDR1 is SGDLS, CDR2 YYNGEE. V lost 4 bases, J lost 0 bases, and 11 bases lay in between. This CDR3 spans 14 amino acids. Here the CDR3 reads CASSPRLYSYEQYF. CDR3 DNA: TGTGCCAGCAGCCCACGACTCTACTCCTACGAGCAGTACTTC. Together with reference TRBV9 and TRBJ2-7, the CDR3 gives the full variable domain: DSGVTQTPKHLITATGQRVTLRCSPRSGDLSVYWYQQSLDQGLQFLIQYYNGEERAKGNILERFSAQQFPDLHSELNLSSLELGDSALYFCASSPRLYSYEQYFGPGTRLTVT.

V and J are TRBV19 and TRBJ2-7; weak D call: TRBD1 (6 bases). This CDR3 comprises 15 residues. V was cut by 1 base and J by 5 bases, with 15 bases left in between. The germline V gene has CDR1 LNHDA and CDR2 SQIVND (reference sequence). The CDR3 here is CASSIALSSGDEQYF. The CDR3 coding sequence is TGTGCCAGTAGTATAGCACTATCATCAGGGGACGAGCAGTACTTC.

The chain is built from TRBV28 and TRBJ1-5; weak D call: TRBD1 (5 bases). In germline, CDR1 is MDHEN, CDR2 SYDVKM. There are 13 residues in the CDR3. V dropped 6 bases and J dropped 7 bases, with 13 bases sitting between them. The CDR3 sequence is CASSYPQGQPQHF. In DNA form, the CDR3 reads TGTGCCAGCAGCTACCCCCAGGGACAGCCCCAGCATTTT.

The chain employs TRBV4-1 and TRBJ2-2, with TRBD2 matching over 11 bases. V shed 6 bases and J 6 bases; nucleotides not matched to a gene: 6. CDR1 and CDR2 from the germline V gene are MGHRA and YSYEKL. This CDR3 spans 15 amino acids. The CDR3, as DNA: TGCGCCAGCAGTGAACTAGCGGGAGTTGCCGGGGAGCTGTTTTTT. This codes for CASSELAGVAGELFF.

The J gene is TRBJ1-3, the V gene TRBV6-5; D call uncertain. The V gene lost 4 bases and the J gene lost 0 bases, with 7 bases spanning the gap. CDR1 and CDR2 from the germline V gene are MNHEY and SVGAGI. The CDR3 runs to 14 residues. The DNA of the CDR3 is TGTGCCAGCAGTTCCCAGTTCTCTGGAAACACCATATATTTT. Amino acids: CASSSQFSGNTIYF.